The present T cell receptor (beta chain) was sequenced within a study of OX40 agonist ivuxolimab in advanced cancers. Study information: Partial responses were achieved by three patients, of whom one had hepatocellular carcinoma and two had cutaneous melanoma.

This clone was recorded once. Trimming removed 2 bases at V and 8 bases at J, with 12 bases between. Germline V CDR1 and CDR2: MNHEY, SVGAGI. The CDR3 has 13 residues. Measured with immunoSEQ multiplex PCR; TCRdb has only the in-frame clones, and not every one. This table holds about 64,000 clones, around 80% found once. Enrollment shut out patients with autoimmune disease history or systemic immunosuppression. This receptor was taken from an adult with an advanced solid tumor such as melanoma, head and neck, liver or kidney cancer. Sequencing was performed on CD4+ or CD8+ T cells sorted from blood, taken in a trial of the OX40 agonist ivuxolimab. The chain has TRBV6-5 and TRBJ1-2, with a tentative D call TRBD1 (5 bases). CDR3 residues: CASSYPGQGGYTF. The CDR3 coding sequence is TGTGCCAGCAGTTACCCTGGACAAGGGGGCTACACCTTC.